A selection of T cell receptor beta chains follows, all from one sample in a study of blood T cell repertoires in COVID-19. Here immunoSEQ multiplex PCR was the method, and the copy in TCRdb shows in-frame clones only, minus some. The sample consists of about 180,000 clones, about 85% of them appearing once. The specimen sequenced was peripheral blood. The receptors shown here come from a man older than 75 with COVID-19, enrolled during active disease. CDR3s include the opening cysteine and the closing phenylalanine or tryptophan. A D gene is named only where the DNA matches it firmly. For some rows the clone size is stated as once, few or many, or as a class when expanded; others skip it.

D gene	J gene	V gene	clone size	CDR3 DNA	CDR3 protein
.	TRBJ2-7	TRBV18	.	TGTGCCAGCTCACCGTCACAGGCCACCTACGAGCAGTACTTC	CASSPSQATYEQYF
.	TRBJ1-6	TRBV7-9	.	TGTGCCAGCAGAGATACAGGGTATAATTCACCCCTCCACTTT	CASRDTGYNSPLHF
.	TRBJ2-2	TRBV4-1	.	TGCGCCAGCAGCCAAGACGGGCAGGGGCACACCGGGGAGCTGTTTTTT	CASSQDGQGHTGELFF
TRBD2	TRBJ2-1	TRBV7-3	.	TGTGCCAGCAGCCCCCCCGGTCTAGCGGGGTCCTACAATGAGCAGTTCTTC	CASSPPGLAGSYNEQFF
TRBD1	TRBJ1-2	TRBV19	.	TGTGCCAGTAGTATGGGACTTCTTGGACAGGGAACATGGAACTATGGCTACACCTTC	CASSMGLLGQGTWNYGYTF
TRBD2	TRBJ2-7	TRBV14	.	TGTGCCAGCAGCCTGACTAGCGGCGCAGCCTACGAGCAGTACTTC	CASSLTSGAAYEQYF
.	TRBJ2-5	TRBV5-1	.	TGCGCCAGCAGCTTGACAGGGAACCAAGAGACCCAGTACTTC	CASSLTGNQETQYF
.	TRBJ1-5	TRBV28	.	TGTGCCAGCAGTTCGTTGCAGGGTTGGCAGCCCCAGCATTTT	CASSSLQGWQPQHF
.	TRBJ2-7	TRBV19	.	TGTGCCAGTAGTAGGTACGGCTACGAGCAGTACTTC	CASSRYGYEQYF
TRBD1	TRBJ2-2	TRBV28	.	TGTGCCAGCAGTTTATTCCCGGGACAGGTTAACACCGGGGAGCTGTTTTTT	CASSLFPGQVNTGELFF
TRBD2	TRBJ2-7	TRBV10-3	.	TGTGCCATCAGTCGAGGGACTAGCGGGGGGCTCTACGAGCAGTACTTC	CAISRGTSGGLYEQYF
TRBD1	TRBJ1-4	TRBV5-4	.	TGTGCCAGCAGCTCGCGGACAGGGGACGAAAAACTGTTTTTT	CASSSRTGDEKLFF
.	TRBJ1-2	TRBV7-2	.	TGTGCCAGCAGCACCGAGGTAGGCGCTGGCTACACCTTC	CASSTEVGAGYTF
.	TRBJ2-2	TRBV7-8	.	TGTGCCAGCAGCTCACCACCAGCTAGCGAGGACACCGGGGAGCTGTTTTTT	CASSSPPASEDTGELFF
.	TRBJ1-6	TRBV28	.	TGTGCCAGCAGTTTAGTAAATTCACCCCTCCACTTT	CASSLVNSPLHF
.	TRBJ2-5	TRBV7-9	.	TGTGCCAGCAGCGAAGGGGAAGAGACCCAGTACTTC	CASSEGEETQYF
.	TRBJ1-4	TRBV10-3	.	TGTGCCACCTCTGATAGGGAGGATGAAAAACTGTTTTTT	CATSDREDEKLFF
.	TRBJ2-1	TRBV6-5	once	TGTGCCAGCAGCCTTCAGGGCGATGAGCAGTTCTTC	CASSLQGDEQFF
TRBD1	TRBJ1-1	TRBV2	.	TGTGCCAGCAGTGCAGAACAGGGGGTACTTGAAGCTTTCTTT	CASSAEQGVLEAFF
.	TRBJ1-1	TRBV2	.	TGTGCCAGCAGCGGCGGGGGGACTGAAGCTTTCTTT	CASSGGGTEAFF
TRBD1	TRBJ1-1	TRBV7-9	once	TGTGCCAGCAAGGGGACAGGGTCGAACACTGAAGCTTTCTTT	CASKGTGSNTEAFF
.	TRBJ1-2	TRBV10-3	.	TGTGCCATCAGGGAACCGGGTCGGCCCTATGGCTACACCTTC	CAIREPGRPYGYTF
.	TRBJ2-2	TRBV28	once	TGTGCCAGCAGTTTATCCCGACGACAGGTCGTGAACACCGGGGAGCTGTTTTTT	CASSLSRRQVVNTGELFF
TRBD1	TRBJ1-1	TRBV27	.	TGTGCCAGCAGGCCTGCCGGGACAGGGGACACTGAAGCTTTCTTT	CASRPAGTGDTEAFF
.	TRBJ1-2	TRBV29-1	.	TGCAGCGTTAAGATGGGGGGGACACAGGGTAACTATGGCTACACCTTC	CSVKMGGTQGNYGYTF
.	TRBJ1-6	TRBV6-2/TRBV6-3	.	TGTGCCAGCAGCGCGACAGGTTCACCCCTCCACTTT	CASSATGSPLHF
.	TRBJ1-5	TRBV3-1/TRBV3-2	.	TGTGCCAGCAGCCAACGCAGAGGTCAGCCCCAGCATTTT	CASSQRRGQPQHF
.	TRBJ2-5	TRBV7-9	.	TGTGCCAGCAGCTTAGCGGAACAGTTGACCCAGTACTTC	CASSLAEQLTQYF
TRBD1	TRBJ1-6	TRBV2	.	TGTGCCAGCAGTGGGGGTGGACAGGGGGTTTCACCCCTCCACTTT	CASSGGGQGVSPLHF
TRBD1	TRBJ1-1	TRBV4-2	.	TGTGCCAGCAGCCCGTTGGCAGGGGGCATGGGAGCTTTCTTT	CASSPLAGGMGAFF
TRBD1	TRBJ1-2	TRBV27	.	TGTGCCAGCAGTCCCTCAGGTACAGGGGCCTATGGCTACACCTTC	CASSPSGTGAYGYTF
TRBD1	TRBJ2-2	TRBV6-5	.	TGTGCCAGCAGTAGGGACAGGGTGAGCACCGGGGAGCTGTTTTTT	CASSRDRVSTGELFF
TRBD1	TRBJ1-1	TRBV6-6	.	TGTGCCAGCAGTTACCCACCCGACAGGGGAGATACTGAAGCTTTCTTT	CASSYPPDRGDTEAFF
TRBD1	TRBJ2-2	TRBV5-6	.	TGTGCCAGCAGGCGAACAGGGGAAAGGAACACCGGGGAGCTGTTTTTT	CASRRTGERNTGELFF
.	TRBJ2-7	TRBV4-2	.	TGTGCCAGCAGCCAAGATCCGGCGGGGGCCACCTACGAGCAGTACTTC	CASSQDPAGATYEQYF
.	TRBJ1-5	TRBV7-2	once	TGTGCCAGCAGCTTCGGGGGGCAGCCCCAGCATTTT	CASSFGGQPQHF
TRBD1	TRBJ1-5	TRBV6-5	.	TGTGCCAGCAGCGACAGGGGTGATCAGCCCCAGCATTTT	CASSDRGDQPQHF
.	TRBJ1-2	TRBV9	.	TGTGCCAGCAGCGTATCATCCCATGACTATGGCTACACCTTC	CASSVSSHDYGYTF